This is a list of T cell receptor beta chains from one sample in a study of identifying expanded T cells in peripheral blood. Here immunoSEQ multiplex PCR was the method, and the copy in TCRdb shows in-frame clones only, minus some. The top ten clones hold more than 2.5% of a sample with around 120,000 clones, roughly 82% of them seen once. Sequencing was performed on blood. These receptors all stem from a person aged 18-70 years in good health. The CDR3 runs from the conserved cysteine through the conserved F or W. Fields, in order: CDR3 protein, CDR3 DNA, J gene, clone size, D gene, V gene. D genes are given only for firm matches. Part of the rows lack a size; the others show once, few, many or a class for expanded clones.

CDR3: CASSLTPGQGAFGRLTTQYF
DNA: TGTGCCAGCAGCTTAACGCCGGGACAGGGGGCTTTCGGCCGACTTACGACCCAGTACTTC
J: TRBJ2-5
size: .
D: TRBD1
V: TRBV7-8

CDR3: CASSRPGQGYEQYF
DNA: TGCGCCAGCAGTCGACCGGGACAGGGGTACGAGCAGTACTTC
J: TRBJ2-7
size: .
D: TRBD1
V: TRBV4-1

CDR3: CASSVRPGPESRTGELFF
DNA: TGTGCCAGCAGCGTACGTCCAGGCCCTGAGTCGAGGACCGGGGAGCTGTTTTTT
J: TRBJ2-2
size: .
D: .
V: TRBV9

CDR3: CASSLAFGEKLFF
DNA: TGTGCCAGCAGCTTAGCCTTCGGTGAAAAACTGTTTTTT
J: TRBJ1-4
size: .
D: .
V: TRBV7-2

CDR3: CASRTQQGTVNTEAFF
DNA: TGTGCCAGCAGAACCCAACAGGGAACGGTGAACACTGAAGCTTTCTTT
J: TRBJ1-1
size: once
D: .
V: TRBV27

CDR3: CASSYSRAYGYTF
DNA: TGTGCCAGCAGTTACTCTCGTGCATATGGCTACACCTTC
J: TRBJ1-2
size: .
D: .
V: TRBV6-5

CDR3: CAISESGVTNEKLFF
DNA: TGTGCCATCAGTGAGTCCGGGGTTACTAATGAAAAACTGTTTTTT
J: TRBJ1-4
size: .
D: .
V: TRBV10-3

CDR3: CASSYSGAKNIQYF
DNA: TGTGCCAGCAGTTACTCCGGGGCCAAAAACATTCAGTACTTC
J: TRBJ2-4
size: .
D: .
V: TRBV6-5

CDR3: CASSQDARELYGYTF
DNA: TGCGCCAGCAGCCAAGACGCGAGAGAATTATATGGCTACACCTTC
J: TRBJ1-2
size: .
D: .
V: TRBV4-3

CDR3: CASRDRGPYEQYF
DNA: TGTGCCAGCAGGGACAGGGGCCCCTACGAGCAGTACTTC
J: TRBJ2-7
size: .
D: TRBD1
V: TRBV6-5

CDR3: CASSLSGTDEQYF
DNA: TGTGCCAGCAGCTTGAGTGGGACAGACGAGCAGTACTTC
J: TRBJ2-7
size: .
D: TRBD1
V: TRBV5-4